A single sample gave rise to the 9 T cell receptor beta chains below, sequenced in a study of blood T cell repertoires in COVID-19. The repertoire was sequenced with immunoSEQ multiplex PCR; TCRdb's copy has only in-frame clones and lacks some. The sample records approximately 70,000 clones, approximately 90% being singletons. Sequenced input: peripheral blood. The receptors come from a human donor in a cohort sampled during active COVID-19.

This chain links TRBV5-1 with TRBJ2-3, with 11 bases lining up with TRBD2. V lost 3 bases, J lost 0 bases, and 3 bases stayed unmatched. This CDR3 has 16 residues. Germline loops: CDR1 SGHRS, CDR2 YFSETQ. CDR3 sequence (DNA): TGCGCCAGCAGCTCGGGACTAGCGGTTAGCACAGATACGCAGTATTTT. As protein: CASSSGLAVSTDTQYF.

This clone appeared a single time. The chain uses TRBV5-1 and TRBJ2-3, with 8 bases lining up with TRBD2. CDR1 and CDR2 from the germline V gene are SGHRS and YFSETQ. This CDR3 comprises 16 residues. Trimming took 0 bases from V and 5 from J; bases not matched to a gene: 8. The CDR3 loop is CASSLVVVSGVDTQYF. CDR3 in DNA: TGCGCCAGCAGCTTGGTTGTGGTTAGCGGGGTAGATACGCAGTATTTT.

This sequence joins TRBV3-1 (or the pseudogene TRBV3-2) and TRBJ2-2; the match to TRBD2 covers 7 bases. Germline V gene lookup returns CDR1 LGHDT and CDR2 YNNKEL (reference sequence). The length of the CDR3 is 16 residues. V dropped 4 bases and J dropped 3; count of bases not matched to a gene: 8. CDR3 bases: TGTGCCAGCAGCCCCCAAGGACTAGTGGACACCGGGGAGCTGTTTTTT. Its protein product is CASSPQGLVDTGELFF.

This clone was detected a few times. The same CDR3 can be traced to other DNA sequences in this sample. The CDR3 region has the DNA TGTGCCAGTAGCGGGACAGGGGGCGCCGATCAGCCCCAGCATTTT. This sequence encodes CASSGTGGADQPQHF. The chain employs TRBV19 and TRBJ1-5; 12 bases match TRBD1. Germline V lookup: CDR1 LNHDA, CDR2 SQIVND (reference sequence). The CDR3 loop spans 15 amino acids. Germline trimming cut 6 bases from V and 5 bases from J; bases unmatched to any gene: 5.

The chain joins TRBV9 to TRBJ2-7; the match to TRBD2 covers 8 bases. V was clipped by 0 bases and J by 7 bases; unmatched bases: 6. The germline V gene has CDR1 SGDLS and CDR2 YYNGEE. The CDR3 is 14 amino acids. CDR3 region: CASSVGGGSWEQYF. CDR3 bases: TGTGCCAGCAGCGTAGGCGGGGGGTCGTGGGAGCAGTACTTC.

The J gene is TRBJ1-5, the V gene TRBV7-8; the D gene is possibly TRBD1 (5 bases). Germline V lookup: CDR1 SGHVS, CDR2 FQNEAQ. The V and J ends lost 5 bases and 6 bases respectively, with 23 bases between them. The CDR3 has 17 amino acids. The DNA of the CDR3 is TGTGCCAGCAGCCGCGAGGCACTCAGGCAGGGAGGTCAGCCCCAGCATTTT. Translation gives CASSREALRQGGQPQHF.

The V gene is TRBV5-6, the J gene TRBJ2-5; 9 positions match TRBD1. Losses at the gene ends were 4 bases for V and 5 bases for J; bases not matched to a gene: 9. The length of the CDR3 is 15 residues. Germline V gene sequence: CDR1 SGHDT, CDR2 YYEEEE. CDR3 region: CASSAFGTGRETQYF. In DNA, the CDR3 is TGTGCCAGCAGCGCATTCGGGACAGGGAGGGAGACCCAGTACTTC.

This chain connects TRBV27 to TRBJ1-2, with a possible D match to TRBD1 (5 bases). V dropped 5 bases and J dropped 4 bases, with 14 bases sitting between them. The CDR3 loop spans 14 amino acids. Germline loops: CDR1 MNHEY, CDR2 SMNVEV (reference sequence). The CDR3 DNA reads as TGTGCCAGCAGTCCGCAGGGAAGGTTCTATGGCTACACCTTC. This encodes CASSPQGRFYGYTF.

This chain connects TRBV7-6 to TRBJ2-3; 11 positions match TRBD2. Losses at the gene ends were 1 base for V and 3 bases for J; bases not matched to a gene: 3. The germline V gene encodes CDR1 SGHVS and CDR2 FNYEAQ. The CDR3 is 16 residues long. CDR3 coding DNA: TGTGCCAGCAGCTTAGGTAGCGGGAGGGAAACAGATACGCAGTATTTT. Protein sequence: CASSLGSGRETDTQYF.